This entry features one T cell receptor (beta chain) sequence. Its specificity is not known. CDR3 length: 17 residues. V lost 3 bases, J lost 4 bases, and 6 bases stayed unmatched. CDR1 and CDR2 (germline): LNHDA, SQIVND (reference sequence). This record comes from a study of OX40 agonist ivuxolimab in advanced cancers. The overall study: In this trial design, patients received ivuxolimab intravenously at 0.01 to 10 mg/kg every 2 weeks.

The study's findings and limits: CD8+ T cells showed, on average, more clonal expansion than CD4+ cells. Patients with a partial response at 0.1-3.0 mg/kg had among the lowest clonal expansion.

Clones were sequenced by immunoSEQ multiplex PCR, and TCRdb holds only the in-frame ones, with some missing. The table has 14,000 or so clones, about 86% seen once. The sequencing here drew on CD4+ or CD8+ T cells sorted from blood, taken in a trial of the OX40 agonist ivuxolimab. This sequence joins TRBV19 and TRBJ1-4, with 12 bases matching TRBD1. The source is an adult with an advanced solid tumor such as melanoma, head and neck, liver or kidney cancer. CDR3 amino acids: CASSILGQGAVNEKLFF. The CDR3, as DNA: TGTGCCAGTAGTATTTTGGGACAGGGGGCTGTTAATGAAAAACTGTTTTTT.